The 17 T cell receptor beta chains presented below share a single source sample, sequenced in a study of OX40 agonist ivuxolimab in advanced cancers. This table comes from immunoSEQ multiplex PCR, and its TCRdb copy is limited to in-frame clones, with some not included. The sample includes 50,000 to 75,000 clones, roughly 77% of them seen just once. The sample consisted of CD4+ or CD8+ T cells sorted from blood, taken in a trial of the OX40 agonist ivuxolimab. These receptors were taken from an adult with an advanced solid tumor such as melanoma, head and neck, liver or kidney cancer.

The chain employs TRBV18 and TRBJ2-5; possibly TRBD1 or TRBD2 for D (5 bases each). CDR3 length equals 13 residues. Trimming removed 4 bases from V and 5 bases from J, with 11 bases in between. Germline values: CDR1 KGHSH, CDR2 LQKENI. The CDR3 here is CASSLGRAETQYF. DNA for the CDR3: TGTGCCAGCTCACTGGGACGGGCGGAGACCCAGTACTTC.

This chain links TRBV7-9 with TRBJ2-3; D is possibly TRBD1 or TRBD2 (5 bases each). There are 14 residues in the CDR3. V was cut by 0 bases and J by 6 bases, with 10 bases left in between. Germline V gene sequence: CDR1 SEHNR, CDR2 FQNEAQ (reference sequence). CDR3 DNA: TGTGCCAGCAGCTTAGCGCTGGGGGATGATACGCAGTATTTT. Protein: CASSLALGDDTQYF.

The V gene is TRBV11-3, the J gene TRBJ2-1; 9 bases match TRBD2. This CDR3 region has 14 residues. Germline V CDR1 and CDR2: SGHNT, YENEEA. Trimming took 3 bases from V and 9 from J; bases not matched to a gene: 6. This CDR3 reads CASSFGTSLREQFF. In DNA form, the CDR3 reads TGTGCCAGCAGCTTCGGGACTAGCCTCCGTGAGCAGTTCTTC.

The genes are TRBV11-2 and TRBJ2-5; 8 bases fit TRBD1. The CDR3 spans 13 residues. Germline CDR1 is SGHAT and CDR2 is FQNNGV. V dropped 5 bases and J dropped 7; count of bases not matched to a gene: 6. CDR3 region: CASSPTGVGTQYF. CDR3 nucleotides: TGTGCCAGCAGCCCGACAGGGGTCGGGACCCAGTACTTC.

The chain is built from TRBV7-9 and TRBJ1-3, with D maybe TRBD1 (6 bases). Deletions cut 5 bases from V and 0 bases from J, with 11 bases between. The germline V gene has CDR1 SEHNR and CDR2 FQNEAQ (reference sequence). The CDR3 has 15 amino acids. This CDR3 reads CASSPQGPSGNTIYF. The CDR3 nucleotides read TGTGCCAGCAGCCCACAGGGCCCCTCTGGAAACACCATATATTTT.

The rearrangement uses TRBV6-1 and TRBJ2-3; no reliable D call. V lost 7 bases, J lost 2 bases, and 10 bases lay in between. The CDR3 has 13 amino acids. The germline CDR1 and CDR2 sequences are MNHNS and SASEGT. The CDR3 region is CASTRVNTDTQYF. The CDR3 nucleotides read TGTGCCAGCACTCGAGTGAACACAGATACGCAGTATTTT.

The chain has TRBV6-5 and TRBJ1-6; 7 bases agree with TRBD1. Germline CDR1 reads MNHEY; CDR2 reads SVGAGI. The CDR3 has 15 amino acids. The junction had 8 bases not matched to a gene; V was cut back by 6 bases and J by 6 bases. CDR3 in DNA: TGTGCCAGCAGCCCGACAGGGACTGGTAATTCACCCCTCCACTTT. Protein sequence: CASSPTGTGNSPLHF.

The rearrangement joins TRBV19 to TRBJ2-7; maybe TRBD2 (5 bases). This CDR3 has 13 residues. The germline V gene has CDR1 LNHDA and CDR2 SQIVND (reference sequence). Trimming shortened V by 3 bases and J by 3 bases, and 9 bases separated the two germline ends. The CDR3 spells CASSIAAGYEQYF. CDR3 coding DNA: TGTGCCAGTAGTATTGCGGCGGGCTACGAGCAGTACTTC.

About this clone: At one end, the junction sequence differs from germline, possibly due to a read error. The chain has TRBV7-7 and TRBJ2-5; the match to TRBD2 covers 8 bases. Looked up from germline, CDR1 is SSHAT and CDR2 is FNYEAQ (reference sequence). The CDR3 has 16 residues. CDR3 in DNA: TGTGCTAGCAGCTTAGGGGTAGCGGGACCAGGGGAGACCCAGTACTTC. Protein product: CASSLGVAGPGETQYF.

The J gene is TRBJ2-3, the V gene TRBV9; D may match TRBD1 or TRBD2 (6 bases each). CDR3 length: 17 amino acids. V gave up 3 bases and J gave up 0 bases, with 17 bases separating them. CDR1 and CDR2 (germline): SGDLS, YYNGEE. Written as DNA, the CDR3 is TGTGCCAGCAGCGGGCAGACGGGGGCGATGAGCACAGATACGCAGTATTTT. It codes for CASSGQTGAMSTDTQYF.

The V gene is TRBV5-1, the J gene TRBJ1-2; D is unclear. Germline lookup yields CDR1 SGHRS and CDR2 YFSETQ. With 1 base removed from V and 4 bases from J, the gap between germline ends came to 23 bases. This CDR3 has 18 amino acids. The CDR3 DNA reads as TGCGCCAGCAGCTTGTATGGATGGGAACACCCTATTCCCTATGGCTACACCTTC. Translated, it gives CASSLYGWEHPIPYGYTF. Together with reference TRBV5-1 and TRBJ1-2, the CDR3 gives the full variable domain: KAGVTQTPRYLIKTRGQQVTLSCSPISGHRSVSWYQQTPGQGLQFLFEYFSETQRNKGNFPGRFSGRQFSNSRSEMNVSTLELGDSALYLCASSLYGWEHPIPYGYTFGSGTRLTVV.

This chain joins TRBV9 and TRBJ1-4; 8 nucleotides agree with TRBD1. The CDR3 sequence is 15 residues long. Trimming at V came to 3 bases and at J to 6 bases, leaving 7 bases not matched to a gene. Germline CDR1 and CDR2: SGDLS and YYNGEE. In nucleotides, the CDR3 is TGTGCCAGCAGCGACTCCCAGGGGGCTGATGAAAAACTGTTTTTT. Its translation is CASSDSQGADEKLFF.

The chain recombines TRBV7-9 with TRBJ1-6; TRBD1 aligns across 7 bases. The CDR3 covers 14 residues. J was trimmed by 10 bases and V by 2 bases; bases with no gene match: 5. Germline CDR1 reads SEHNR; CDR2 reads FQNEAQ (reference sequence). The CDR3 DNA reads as TGTGCCAGCAGCTTAAACACAGGGGAATCACCCCTCCACTTT. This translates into CASSLNTGESPLHF.

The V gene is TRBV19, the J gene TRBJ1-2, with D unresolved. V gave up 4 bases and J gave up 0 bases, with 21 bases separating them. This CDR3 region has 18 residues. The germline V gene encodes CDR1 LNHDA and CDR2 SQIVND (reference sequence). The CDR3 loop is CASSRLLAALNSNYGYTF. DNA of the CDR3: TGTGCCAGTAGTAGGCTGCTGGCAGCTCTAAATTCTAACTATGGCTACACCTTC.

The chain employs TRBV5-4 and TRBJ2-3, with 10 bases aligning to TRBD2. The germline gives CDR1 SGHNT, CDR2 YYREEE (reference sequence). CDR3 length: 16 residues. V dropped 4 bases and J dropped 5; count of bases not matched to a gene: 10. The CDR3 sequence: CASSVKRGGLVDTQYF. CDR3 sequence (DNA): TGTGCCAGCAGCGTTAAGCGGGGGGGCCTTGTAGATACGCAGTATTTT. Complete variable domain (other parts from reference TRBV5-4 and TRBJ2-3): ETGVTQSPTHLIKTRGQQVTLRCSSQSGHNTVSWYQQALGQGPQFIFQYYREEENGRGNFPPRFSGLQFPNYSSELNVNALELDDSALYLCASSVKRGGLVDTQYFGPGTRLTVL.

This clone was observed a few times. In nucleotides, the CDR3 is TGTGCCAGCTCACCAGTGGGGGCTTACACAGATACGCAGTATTTT. This codes for CASSPVGAYTDTQYF. The rearrangement joins TRBV18 to TRBJ2-3, with a weak D call TRBD1 (6 bases). The CDR3 consists of 15 residues. V gave up 2 bases and J gave up 2 bases, with 11 bases separating them. The V gene's germline CDR1 is KGHSH and CDR2 LQKENI.

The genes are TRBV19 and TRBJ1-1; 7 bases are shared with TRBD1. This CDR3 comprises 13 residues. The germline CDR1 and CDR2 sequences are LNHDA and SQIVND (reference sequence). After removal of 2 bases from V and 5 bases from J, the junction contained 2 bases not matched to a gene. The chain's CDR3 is CASSIQGETEAFF. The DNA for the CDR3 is TGTGCCAGTAGTATACAGGGGGAGACTGAAGCTTTCTTT.